This T cell receptor (beta chain) originates from a study of blood T cell repertoires in COVID-19. V lost 6 bases to trimming and J lost 7 bases; unmatched junction nucleotides: 15. The length of the CDR3 is 16 residues. CDR1 is KGHDR, CDR2 SFDVKD, per germline. The assay was immunoSEQ multiplex PCR, and TCRdb's table has in-frame clones only and misses some. Of fewer than 80,000 clones in the sample, around 91% are singletons; the top ten hold 5.3%. This sequence was found in a man aged 50-59 years with acute or convalescent COVID-19. The gene calls are TRBV24-1 and TRBJ2-7, with 9 bases matching TRBD2. Material for sequencing was peripheral blood. CDR3 protein: CATSPSGASGTREQYF. CDR3 bases: TGTGCCACCAGTCCCAGCGGAGCTAGCGGGACGAGGGAGCAGTACTTC.